Below, 14 T cell receptor beta chains from the same sample are listed, as sequenced in a study of shared clonotypes between healthy human individuals. CD8 cells classed as naive were CD45RO-negative and positively selected for CCR7, excluding terminally differentiated effector memory CD45RA+ cells. Only in-frame clones appear in the TCRdb table, and some are missing; sequencing was by immunoSEQ multiplex PCR. The repertoire consists of about 2,200,000 clones, with just over 90% occurring once and the leading ten covering about 1.5%. What was sequenced was naive CD8+ T cells from PBMCs. All receptors derive from a man in his late teens or twenties in good health. Some clones in this sample may be carry-over from other donors' samples.

The chain is built from TRBV28 and TRBJ1-2, with D unresolved. The CDR3 covers 13 residues. Germline V gene lookup returns CDR1 MDHEN and CDR2 SYDVKM. V was cut by 6 bases and J by 9 bases, with 17 bases left in between. The DNA for the CDR3 is TGTGCCAGCAGCCTCCGGGTCGGACCCAGCTACACCTTC. Translating gives CASSLRVGPSYTF.

This chain connects TRBV19 to TRBJ2-7, with 8 bases matching TRBD2. Trimming removed 1 base from V and 3 bases from J; junction bases left unmatched: 11. CDR3 length: 17 amino acids. Germline CDR1 and CDR2: LNHDA and SQIVND (reference sequence). CDR3 in amino acids: CASSIVIWSGGHYEQYF. The CDR3 DNA follows: TGTGCCAGTAGTATAGTGATTTGGAGCGGGGGTCACTACGAGCAGTACTTC.

The chain employs TRBV6-5 and TRBJ1-1; 8 bases map to TRBD1. V lost 6 bases, J lost 6 bases, and 9 bases stayed unmatched. The CDR3 is 14 residues long. CDR1 and CDR2 (germline): MNHEY, SVGAGI. CDR3 DNA sequence: TGTGCCAGCAGCCTAAAGCGGACAGGGTCTGAAGCTTTCTTT. Protein: CASSLKRTGSEAFF.

The chain is built from TRBV29-1 and TRBJ1-4, with 7 bases aligning to TRBD1. From germline, CDR1 is SQVTM and CDR2 ANQGSEA. The CDR3 extends over 19 amino acids. With 6 bases clipped from V and 5 bases from J, the junction kept 24 bases outside the gene matches. The CDR3 loop reads CSVATGLGGSKWRNEKLFF. CDR3 nucleotide sequence: TGCAGCGTAGCGACAGGGCTTGGTGGCTCAAAATGGAGAAATGAAAAACTGTTTTTT.

The chain links TRBV15 to TRBJ2-1; D not resolved. The V end lost 1 base, the J end lost 8 bases, and 6 bases lay between the germline ends. This CDR3 comprises 12 residues. Germline CDR1 reads LNHNV; CDR2 reads YYDKDF (reference sequence). The DNA for the CDR3 is TGTGCCACCAGCAGAGCAAGCCATGAGCAGTTCTTC. The encoded protein is CATSRASHEQFF. The whole variable domain, filled in from reference TRBV15 and TRBJ2-1, reads DAMVIQNPRYQVTQFGKPVTLSCSQTLNHNVMYWYQQKSSQAPKLLFHYYDKDFNNEADTPDNFQSRRPNTSFCFLDIRSPGLGDTAMYLCATSRASHEQFFGPGTRLTVL.

The rearrangement joins TRBV9 to TRBJ2-1, with a weak D call TRBD2 (6 bases). V gave up 0 bases and J gave up 8 bases, with 9 bases separating them. Germline loops: CDR1 SGDLS, CDR2 YYNGEE. The CDR3 has 13 amino acids. The DNA of the CDR3 is TGTGCCAGCAGCGTAGGGTCTAGCGATGAGCAGTTCTTC. It specifies CASSVGSSDEQFF.

The rearrangement uses TRBV9 and TRBJ1-2; TRBD1 aligns across 10 bases. Trimming removed 4 bases from V and 4 bases from J; junction bases left unmatched: 7. Per germline, CDR1 SGDLS and CDR2 YYNGEE. This CDR3 contains 15 residues. As DNA, the CDR3 is TGTGCCAGCAGCCCCGCCGGGACAGGGGCCTATGGCTACACCTTC. Protein product: CASSPAGTGAYGYTF.

V is TRBV27 and J is TRBJ2-7; no reliable D call. Looked up from germline, CDR1 is MNHEY and CDR2 is SMNVEV (reference sequence). Trimming left V 7 bases short and J 2 bases short, with 21 bases between. This CDR3 has 16 amino acids. CDR3 amino acids: CASTTSSPTAPYEQYF. The CDR3 DNA reads TGTGCCAGCACCACATCGTCCCCTACAGCCCCCTACGAGCAGTACTTC.

The J gene is TRBJ2-1, the V gene TRBV11-2; D uncertain. Looked up from germline, CDR1 is SGHAT and CDR2 is FQNNGV. The CDR3 length is 14 residues. Trimming cost V 5 bases and J 7 bases, with 15 bases left between them. CDR3 amino acids: CASSPSRLGNEQFF. DNA for the CDR3: TGTGCCAGCAGCCCATCTAGACTGGGGAATGAGCAGTTCTTC.

Concerning this clone itself: Distinct nucleotide sequences in the sample also encode this CDR3. The CDR3 sequence: CASSQVREAPYEQYF. As DNA, the CDR3 is TGCGCCAGCAGCCAAGTCCGGGAGGCCCCCTACGAGCAGTACTTC. V gene TRBV4-3 combines with J gene TRBJ2-7, with 7 bases matching TRBD2. The trim removed 1 base at V and 2 bases at J, leaving 5 bases unmatched. CDR1 and CDR2 (germline): LGHNA, YSLEER. The CDR3 runs 15 residues.

CDR3 nucleotide sequence: TGTGCCAGCAGCCCAAGGACCCCAACGTCCTACAATGAGCAGTTCTTC. It specifies CASSPRTPTSYNEQFF. This sequence joins TRBV7-9 and TRBJ2-1; D gene ambiguous. The CDR3 has 16 amino acids. Trimming took off 5 bases at V and 1 base at J, with 15 bases between the two ends. Germline CDR1 reads SEHNR; CDR2 reads FQNEAQ (reference sequence). The entire variable domain, with the rest obtained from reference TRBV7-9 and TRBJ2-1, is as follows: DTGVSQNPRHKITKRGQNVTFRCDPISEHNRLYWYRQTLGQGPEFLTYFQNEAQLEKSRLLSDRFSAERPKGSFSTLEIQRTEQGDSAMYLCASSPRTPTSYNEQFFGPGTRLTVL.

This chain uses TRBV19 with TRBJ1-1, with D possibly being TRBD1 (6 bases). Germline V gene data show CDR1 as LNHDA and CDR2 as SQIVND (reference sequence). V lost 2 bases to trimming and J lost 1 base, with 11 bases between them. The CDR3 totals 15 residues. The CDR3 DNA reads TGTGCCAGTAGTATATCAGGGGCTCCGAACACTGAAGCTTTCTTT. Amino acid sequence: CASSISGAPNTEAFF.

This chain connects TRBV27 to TRBJ2-3; D is ambiguous. The length of the CDR3 is 14 residues. V was shortened by 6 bases and J by 4 bases, with 14 bases between the two germline ends. The germline CDR1 and CDR2 sequences are MNHEY and SMNVEV (reference sequence). CDR3 region: CASRLSPRSDTQYF. CDR3 sequence (DNA): TGTGCCAGCAGACTATCGCCCCGGTCAGATACGCAGTATTTT.

V and J are TRBV7-9 and TRBJ2-1, with TRBD2 matching 7 bases. The CDR3 spans 14 residues. Looked up from germline, CDR1 is SEHNR and CDR2 is FQNEAQ (reference sequence). Germline trimming cut 7 bases from V and 2 bases from J; bases unmatched to any gene: 5. The CDR3 nucleotides read TGTGCCAGCAAAGGACTAGTTCCCTACAATGAGCAGTTCTTC. Translation gives CASKGLVPYNEQFF.